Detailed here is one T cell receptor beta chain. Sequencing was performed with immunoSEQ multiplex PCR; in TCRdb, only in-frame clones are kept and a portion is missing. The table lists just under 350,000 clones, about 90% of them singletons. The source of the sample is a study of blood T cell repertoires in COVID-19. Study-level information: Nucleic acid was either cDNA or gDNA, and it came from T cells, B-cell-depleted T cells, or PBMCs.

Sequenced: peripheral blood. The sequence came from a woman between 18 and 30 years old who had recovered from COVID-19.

The chain's CDR3 is CASSIDTNTNEAFF. CDR3 in DNA: TGTGCCAGTAGTATAGATACTAACACTAATGAAGCTTTCTTT. The V call is TRBV19, the J call TRBJ1-1; D gene uncertain. Germline loops: CDR1 LNHDA, CDR2 SQIVND (reference sequence). This CDR3 comprises 14 residues. The V end lost 0 bases, the J end lost 7 bases, and 12 bases lay between the germline ends.